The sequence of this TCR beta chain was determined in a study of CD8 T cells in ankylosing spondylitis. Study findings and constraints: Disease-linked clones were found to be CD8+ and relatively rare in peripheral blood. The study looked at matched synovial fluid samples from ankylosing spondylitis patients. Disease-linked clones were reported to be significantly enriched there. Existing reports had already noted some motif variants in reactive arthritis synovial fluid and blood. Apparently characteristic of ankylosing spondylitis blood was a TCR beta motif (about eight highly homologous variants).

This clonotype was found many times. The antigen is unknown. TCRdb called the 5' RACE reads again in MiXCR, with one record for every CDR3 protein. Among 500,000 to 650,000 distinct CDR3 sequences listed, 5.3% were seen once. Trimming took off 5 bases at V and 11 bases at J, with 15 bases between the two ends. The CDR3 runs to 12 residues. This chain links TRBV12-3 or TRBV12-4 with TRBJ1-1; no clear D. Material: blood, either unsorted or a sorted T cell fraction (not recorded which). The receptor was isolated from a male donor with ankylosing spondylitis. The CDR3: CASSQRYGEAFF. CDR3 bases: TGTGCCAGCAGTCAACGGTATGGCGAGGCTTTCTTT.